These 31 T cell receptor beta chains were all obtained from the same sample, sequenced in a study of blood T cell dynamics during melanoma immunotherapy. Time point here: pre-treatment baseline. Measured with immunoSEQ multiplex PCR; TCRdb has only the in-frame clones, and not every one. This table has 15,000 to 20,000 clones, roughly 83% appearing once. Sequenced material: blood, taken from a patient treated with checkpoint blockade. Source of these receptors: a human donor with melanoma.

CDR3 sequence reads: CASSSHSGSETQYF. For the CDR3, the DNA is TGTGCCAGCAGCTCCCACAGCGGGAGTGAGACCCAGTACTTC. The rearrangement joins TRBV7-3 to TRBJ2-5, with 8 nucleotides matching TRBD2. The CDR3 loop spans 14 amino acids. Germline-derived CDR1 and CDR2 are SGHTA and FQGTGA. After removal of 4 bases from V and 5 bases from J, the junction contained 6 bases not matched to a gene. The full variable domain, completed using reference TRBV7-3 and TRBJ2-5, is GAGVSQTPSNKVTEKGKYVELRCDPISGHTALYWYRQSLGQGPEFLIYFQGTGAADDSGLPNDRFFAVRPEGSVSTLKIQRTERGDSAVYLCASSSHSGSETQYFGPGTRLLVL.

The CDR3 spells CASSLQTSGGSYEQYF. CDR3 sequence (DNA): TGTGCCAGCAGCCTTCAAACTAGCGGGGGCTCCTACGAGCAGTACTTC. The rearrangement links TRBV13 to TRBJ2-7; TRBD2 aligns across 11 bases. This CDR3 contains 16 residues. CDR1 is PRHDT, CDR2 FYEKMQ, per germline (reference sequence). J was trimmed by 0 bases and V by 5 bases; bases with no gene match: 6.

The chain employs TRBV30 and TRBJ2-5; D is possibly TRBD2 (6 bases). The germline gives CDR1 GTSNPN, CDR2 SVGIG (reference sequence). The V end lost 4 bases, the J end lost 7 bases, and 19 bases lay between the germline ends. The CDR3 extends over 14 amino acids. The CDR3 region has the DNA TGTGCCTGGAAGGACGGCTCGTACGGGGGGACCCAGTACTTC. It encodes CAWKDGSYGGTQYF.

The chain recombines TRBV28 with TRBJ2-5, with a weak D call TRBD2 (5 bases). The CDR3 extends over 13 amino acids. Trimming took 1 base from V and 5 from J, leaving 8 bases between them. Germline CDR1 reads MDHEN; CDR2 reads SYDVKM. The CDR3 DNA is TGTGCCAGCAGTTTATCAGAGGGTGAGACCCAGTACTTC. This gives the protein CASSLSEGETQYF.

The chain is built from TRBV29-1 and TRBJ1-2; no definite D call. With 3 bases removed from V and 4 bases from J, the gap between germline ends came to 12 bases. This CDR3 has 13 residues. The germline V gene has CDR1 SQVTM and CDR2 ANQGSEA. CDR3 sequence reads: CSVEGYRGYGYTF. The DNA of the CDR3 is TGCAGCGTTGAGGGCTACCGGGGCTATGGCTACACCTTC.

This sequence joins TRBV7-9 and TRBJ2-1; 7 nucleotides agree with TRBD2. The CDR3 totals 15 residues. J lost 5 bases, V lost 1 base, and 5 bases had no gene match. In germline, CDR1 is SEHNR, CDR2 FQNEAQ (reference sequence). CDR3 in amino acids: CASSLVGLADNEQFF. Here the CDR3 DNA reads TGTGCCAGCAGCTTAGTGGGGCTAGCGGACAATGAGCAGTTCTTC. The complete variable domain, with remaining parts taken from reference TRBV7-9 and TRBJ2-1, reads DTGVSQNPRHKITKRGQNVTFRCDPISEHNRLYWYRQTLGQGPEFLTYFQNEAQLEKSRLLSDRFSAERPKGSFSTLEIQRTEQGDSAMYLCASSLVGLADNEQFFGPGTRLTVL.

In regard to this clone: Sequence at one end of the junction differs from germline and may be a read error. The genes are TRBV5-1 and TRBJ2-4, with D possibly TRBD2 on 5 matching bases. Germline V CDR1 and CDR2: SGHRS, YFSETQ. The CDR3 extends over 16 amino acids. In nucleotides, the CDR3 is TGTGCCAGCAGCTTGGGTCGGGATTCGACCAAAAACATTCAGTACTTC. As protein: CASSLGRDSTKNIQYF. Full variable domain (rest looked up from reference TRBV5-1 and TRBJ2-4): KAGVTQTPRYLIKTRGQQVTLSCSPISGHRSVSWYQQTPGQGLQFLFEYFSETQRNKGNFPGRFSGRQFSNSRSEMNVSTLELGDSALYLCASSLGRDSTKNIQYFGAGTRLSVL.

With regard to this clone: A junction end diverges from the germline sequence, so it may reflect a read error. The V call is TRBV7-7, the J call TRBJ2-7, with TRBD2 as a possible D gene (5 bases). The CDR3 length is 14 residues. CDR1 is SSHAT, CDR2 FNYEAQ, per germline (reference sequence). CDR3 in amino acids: CASSFSQDSYEQYF. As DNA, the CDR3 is TGTGCTAGCAGCTTCTCTCAGGACTCTTACGAGCAGTACTTC.

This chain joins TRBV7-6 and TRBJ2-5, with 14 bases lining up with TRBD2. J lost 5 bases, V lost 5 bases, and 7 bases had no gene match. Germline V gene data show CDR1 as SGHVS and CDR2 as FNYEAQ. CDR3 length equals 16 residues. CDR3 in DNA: TGTGCCAGCAGCCGAGGGACTAGCGGGAGAAGTGAGACCCAGTACTTC. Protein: CASSRGTSGRSETQYF.

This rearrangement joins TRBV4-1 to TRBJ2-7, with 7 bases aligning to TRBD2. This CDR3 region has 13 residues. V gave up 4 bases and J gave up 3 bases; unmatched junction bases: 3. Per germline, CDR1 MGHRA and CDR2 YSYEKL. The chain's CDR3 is CASSLQRDYEQYF. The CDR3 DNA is TGCGCCAGCAGCCTCCAGCGGGACTACGAGCAGTACTTC.

The CDR3 DNA follows: TGTGCCAGCAGCCCGCGGGACGGACATGAAAAACTGTTTTTT. Protein: CASSPRDGHEKLFF. The V and J genes are TRBV9 and TRBJ1-4; a weak D match, TRBD1 (5 bases). CDR3 length equals 14 residues. Germline V gene lookup returns CDR1 SGDLS and CDR2 YYNGEE. Trimming took off 4 bases at V and 6 bases at J, with 13 bases between the two ends.

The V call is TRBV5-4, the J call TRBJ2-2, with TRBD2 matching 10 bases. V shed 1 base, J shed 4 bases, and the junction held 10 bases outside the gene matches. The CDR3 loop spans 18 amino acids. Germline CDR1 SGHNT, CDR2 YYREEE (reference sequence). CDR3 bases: TGTGCCAGCAGCTTGCTCCCCCGAGGACTAGCGGCCACCGGGGAGCTGTTTTTT. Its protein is CASSLLPRGLAATGELFF.

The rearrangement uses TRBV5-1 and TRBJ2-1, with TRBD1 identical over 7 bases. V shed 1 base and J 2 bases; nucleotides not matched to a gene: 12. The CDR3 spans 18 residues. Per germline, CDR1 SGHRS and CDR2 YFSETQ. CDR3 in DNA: TGCGCCAGCAGCTTGATTTCGACAGGGACCCCCCCCTACAATGAGCAGTTCTTC. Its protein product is CASSLISTGTPPYNEQFF.

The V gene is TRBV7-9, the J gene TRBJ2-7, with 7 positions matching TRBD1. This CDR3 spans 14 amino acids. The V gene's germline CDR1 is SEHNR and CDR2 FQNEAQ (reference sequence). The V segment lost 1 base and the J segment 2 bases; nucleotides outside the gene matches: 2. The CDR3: CASSLGDRPYEQYF. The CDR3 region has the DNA TGTGCCAGCAGCTTAGGGGACAGACCCTACGAGCAGTACTTC.

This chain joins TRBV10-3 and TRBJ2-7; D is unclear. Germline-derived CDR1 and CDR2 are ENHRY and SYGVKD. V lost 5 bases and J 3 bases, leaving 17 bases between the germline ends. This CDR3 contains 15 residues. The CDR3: CAISRTKTGGYEQYF. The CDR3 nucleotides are TGTGCCATCAGTAGAACGAAAACGGGCGGCTACGAGCAGTACTTC.

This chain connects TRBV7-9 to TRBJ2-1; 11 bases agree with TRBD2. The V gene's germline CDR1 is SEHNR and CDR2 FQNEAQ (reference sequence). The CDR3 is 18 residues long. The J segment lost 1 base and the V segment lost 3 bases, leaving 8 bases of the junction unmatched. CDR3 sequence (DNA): TGTGCCAGCAGCTTGATACTAGCGGGAGCCTTGTCCTACAATGAGCAGTTCTTC. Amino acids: CASSLILAGALSYNEQFF.

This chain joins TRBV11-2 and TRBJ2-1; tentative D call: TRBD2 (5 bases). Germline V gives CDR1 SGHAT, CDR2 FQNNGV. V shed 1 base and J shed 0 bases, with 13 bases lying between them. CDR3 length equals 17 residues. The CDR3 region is CASSLGLWESSYNEQFF. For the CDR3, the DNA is TGTGCCAGCAGCTTAGGTTTATGGGAGAGCTCCTACAATGAGCAGTTCTTC.

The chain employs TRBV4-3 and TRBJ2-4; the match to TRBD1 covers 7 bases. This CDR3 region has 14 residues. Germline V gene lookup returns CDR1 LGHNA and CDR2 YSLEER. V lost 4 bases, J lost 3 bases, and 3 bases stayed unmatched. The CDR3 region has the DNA TGCGCCAGCAGCCCACAGGGGATCAAAAACATTCAGTACTTC. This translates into CASSPQGIKNIQYF.

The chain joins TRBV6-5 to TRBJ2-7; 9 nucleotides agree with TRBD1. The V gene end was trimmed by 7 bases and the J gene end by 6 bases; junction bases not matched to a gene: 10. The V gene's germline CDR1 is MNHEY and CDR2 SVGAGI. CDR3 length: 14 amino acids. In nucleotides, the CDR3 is TGTGCCAGCAAACCACAGGGGGCCGAGGGCGAGCAGTACTTC. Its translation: CASKPQGAEGEQYF.

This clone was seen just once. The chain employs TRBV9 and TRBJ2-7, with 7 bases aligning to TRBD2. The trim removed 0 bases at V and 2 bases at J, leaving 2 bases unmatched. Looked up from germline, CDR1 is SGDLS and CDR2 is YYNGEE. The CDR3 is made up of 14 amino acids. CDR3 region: CASSVAAGAYEQYF. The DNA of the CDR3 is TGTGCCAGCAGCGTAGCCGCGGGAGCCTACGAGCAGTACTTC.

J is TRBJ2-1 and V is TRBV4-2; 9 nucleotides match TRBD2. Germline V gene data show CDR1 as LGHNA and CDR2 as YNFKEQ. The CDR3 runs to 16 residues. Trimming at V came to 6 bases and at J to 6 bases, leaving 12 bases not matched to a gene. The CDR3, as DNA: TGTGCCAGCAGTCCCATCGGCGGTAGCGGGGGCAATGAGCAGTTCTTC. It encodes CASSPIGGSGGNEQFF.

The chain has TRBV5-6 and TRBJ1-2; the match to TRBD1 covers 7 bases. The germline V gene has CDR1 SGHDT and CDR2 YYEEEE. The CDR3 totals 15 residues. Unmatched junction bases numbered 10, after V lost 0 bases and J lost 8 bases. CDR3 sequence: CASSLAALTGRGYTF. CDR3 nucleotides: TGTGCCAGCAGCTTGGCCGCGTTGACAGGGAGGGGCTACACCTTC.

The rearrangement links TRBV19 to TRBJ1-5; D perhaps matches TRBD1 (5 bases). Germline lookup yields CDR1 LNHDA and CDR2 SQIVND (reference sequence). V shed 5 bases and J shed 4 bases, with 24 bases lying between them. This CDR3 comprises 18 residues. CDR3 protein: CASSGWRGRSMKNQPQHF. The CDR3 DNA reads TGTGCCAGTAGTGGCTGGAGGGGACGATCAATGAAGAATCAGCCCCAGCATTTT. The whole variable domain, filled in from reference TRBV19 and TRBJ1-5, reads DGGITQSPKYLFRKEGQNVTLSCEQNLNHDAMYWYRQDPGQGLRLIYYSQIVNDFQKGDIAEGYSVSREKKESFPLTVTSAQKNPTAFYLCASSGWRGRSMKNQPQHFGDGTRLSIL.

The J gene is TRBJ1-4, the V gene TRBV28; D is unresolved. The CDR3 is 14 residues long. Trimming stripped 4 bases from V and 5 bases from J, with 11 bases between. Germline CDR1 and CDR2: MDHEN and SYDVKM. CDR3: CASSSQWENEKLFF. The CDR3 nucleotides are TGTGCCAGCAGTTCACAGTGGGAGAATGAAAAACTGTTTTTT.

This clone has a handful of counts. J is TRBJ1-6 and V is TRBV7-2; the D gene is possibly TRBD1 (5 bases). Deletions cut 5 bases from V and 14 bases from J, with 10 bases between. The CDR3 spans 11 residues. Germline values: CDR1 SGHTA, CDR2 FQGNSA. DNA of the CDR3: TGTGCCAGCAGCCCGCAGGGTTCCCTCCACTTT. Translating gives CASSPQGSLHF.

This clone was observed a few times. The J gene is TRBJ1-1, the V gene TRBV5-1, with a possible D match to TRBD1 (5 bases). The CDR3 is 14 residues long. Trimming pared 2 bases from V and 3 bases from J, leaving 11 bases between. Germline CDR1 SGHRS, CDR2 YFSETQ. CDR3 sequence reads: CASSFGGGDTEAFF. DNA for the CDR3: TGCGCCAGCAGCTTCGGGGGAGGGGACACTGAAGCTTTCTTT. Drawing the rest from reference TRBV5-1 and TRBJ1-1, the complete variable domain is KAGVTQTPRYLIKTRGQQVTLSCSPISGHRSVSWYQQTPGQGLQFLFEYFSETQRNKGNFPGRFSGRQFSNSRSEMNVSTLELGDSALYLCASSFGGGDTEAFFGQGTRLTVV.

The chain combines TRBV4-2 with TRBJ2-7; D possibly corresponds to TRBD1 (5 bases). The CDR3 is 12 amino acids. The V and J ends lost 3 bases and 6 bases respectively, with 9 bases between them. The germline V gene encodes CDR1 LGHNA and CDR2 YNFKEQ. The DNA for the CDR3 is TGTGCCAGCAGCCAGACAGCATCCGAGCAGTACTTC. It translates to CASSQTASEQYF.

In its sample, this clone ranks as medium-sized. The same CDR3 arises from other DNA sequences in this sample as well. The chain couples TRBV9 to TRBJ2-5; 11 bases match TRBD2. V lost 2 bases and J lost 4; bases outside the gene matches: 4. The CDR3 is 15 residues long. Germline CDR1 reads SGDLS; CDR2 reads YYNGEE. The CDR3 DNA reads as TGTGCCAGCAGCGTTAGCGGGAGGGCCTCAGAGACCCAGTACTTC. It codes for CASSVSGRASETQYF.

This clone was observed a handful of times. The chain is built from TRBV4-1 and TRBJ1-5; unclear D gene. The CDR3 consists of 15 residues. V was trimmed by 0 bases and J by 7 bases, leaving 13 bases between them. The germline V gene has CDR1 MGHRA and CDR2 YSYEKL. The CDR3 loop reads CASSQDGLMIQPQHF. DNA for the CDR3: TGCGCCAGCAGCCAAGATGGACTGATGATACAGCCCCAGCATTTT.

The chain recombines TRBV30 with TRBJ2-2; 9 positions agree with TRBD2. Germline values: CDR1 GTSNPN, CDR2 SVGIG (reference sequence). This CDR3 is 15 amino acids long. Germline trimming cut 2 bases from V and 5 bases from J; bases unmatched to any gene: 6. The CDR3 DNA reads TGTGCCTGGAGTTTAGCGGGAGTCGAAACCGGGGAGCTGTTTTTT. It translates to CAWSLAGVETGELFF.

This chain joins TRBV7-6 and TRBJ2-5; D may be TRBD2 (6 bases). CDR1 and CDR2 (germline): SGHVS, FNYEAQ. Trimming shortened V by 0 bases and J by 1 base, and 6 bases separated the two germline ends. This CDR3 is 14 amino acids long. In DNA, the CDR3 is TGTGCCAGCAGCTTAGCGGGAGGCCAAGAGACCCAGTACTTC. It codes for CASSLAGGQETQYF.